Listed here are 26 T cell receptor beta chains from one sample, sequenced in a study of blood T cell repertoires in COVID-19. Clones were sequenced by immunoSEQ multiplex PCR, and TCRdb holds only the in-frame ones, with some missing. The sample shows approximately 70,000 clones, around 90% of them seen only once. Sequenced material: peripheral blood. The receptors were gathered from a human donor with active COVID-19. The donor label of this sample is uncertain.

The chain is built from TRBV6-5 and TRBJ2-1, with 8 nucleotides matching TRBD1. J gave up 7 bases and V 0 bases, and 2 bases lay outside the gene matches. This CDR3 comprises 14 residues. CDR1 and CDR2 from the germline V gene are MNHEY and SVGAGI. The CDR3 here is CASSYSDRANEQFF. DNA for the CDR3: TGTGCCAGCAGTTACTCGGACAGGGCAAATGAGCAGTTCTTC.

The genes are TRBV24-1 and TRBJ1-5; D is undetermined. This CDR3 comprises 14 residues. Looked up from germline, CDR1 is KGHDR and CDR2 is SFDVKD. The germline V and J ends were trimmed by 4 bases and 4 bases, with 10 bases remaining between them. In nucleotides, the CDR3 is TGTGCCACCAGTGACAGAGACTGGAATCAGCCCCAGCATTTT. As protein: CATSDRDWNQPQHF.

Only a few counts were recorded for this clone. This rearrangement joins TRBV6-4 to TRBJ1-5; D is perhaps TRBD1 (5 bases). This CDR3 is built from 15 residues. In germline, CDR1 is MRHNA, CDR2 SNTAGT. Trimming cost V 4 bases and J 2 bases, with 12 bases left between them. The CDR3 loop reads CASSVQGGGNQPQHF. CDR3 coding DNA: TGTGCCAGCAGTGTCCAGGGTGGGGGCAATCAGCCCCAGCATTTT.

The chain carries TRBV29-1 and TRBJ2-2; no reliable D call. This CDR3 region has 13 residues. Per germline, CDR1 SQVTM and CDR2 ANQGSEA. Trimming pared 7 bases from V and 1 base from J, leaving 10 bases between. In DNA form, the CDR3 reads TGCAGCGCCCCGGAGTGGAACACCGGGGAGCTGTTTTTT. Its protein is CSAPEWNTGELFF.

V is TRBV4-3 and J is TRBJ2-3, with D possibly TRBD2 on 6 matching bases. Deletions cut 0 bases from V and 4 bases from J, with 20 bases between. This CDR3 has 18 amino acids. Germline loops: CDR1 LGHNA, CDR2 YSLEER. CDR3 sequence: CASSQDRSSGVGPDTQYF. Here the CDR3 DNA reads TGCGCCAGCAGCCAAGATAGGAGCTCGGGGGTAGGGCCAGATACGCAGTATTTT.

CDR3: CASSSRGGINQPQHF. In DNA, the CDR3 is TGTGCCAGCAGCTCAAGGGGGGGCATAAATCAGCCCCAGCATTTT. The rearrangement links TRBV7-2 to TRBJ1-5; TRBD1 is a possible D gene (6 bases). This CDR3 contains 15 residues. Trimming pared 4 bases from V and 4 bases from J, leaving 14 bases between. CDR1 SGHTA and CDR2 FQGNSA come from the germline V gene.

This clone was counted a single time. The chain uses TRBV7-2 and TRBJ2-2, with TRBD2 as a possible D gene (6 bases). Germline V gives CDR1 SGHTA, CDR2 FQGNSA. The V end lost 2 bases, the J end lost 1 base, and 8 bases lay between the germline ends. The length of the CDR3 is 15 residues. Here the CDR3 DNA reads TGTGCCAGCAGCTTAAACGGGGGGAACACCGGGGAGCTGTTTTTT. Protein sequence: CASSLNGGNTGELFF.

The genes are TRBV5-1 and TRBJ2-1; TRBD2 matches 11 bases. V lost 4 bases, J lost 4 bases, and 13 bases stayed unmatched. The CDR3 extends over 18 amino acids. CDR1 SGHRS and CDR2 YFSETQ come from the germline V gene. The CDR3 bases are TGCGCCAGCAGCCTGGGACTAGCGGCGAACGCAGGTTACAATGAGCAGTTCTTC. Protein product: CASSLGLAANAGYNEQFF. The complete variable domain, with remaining parts taken from reference TRBV5-1 and TRBJ2-1, reads KAGVTQTPRYLIKTRGQQVTLSCSPISGHRSVSWYQQTPGQGLQFLFEYFSETQRNKGNFPGRFSGRQFSNSRSEMNVSTLELGDSALYLCASSLGLAANAGYNEQFFGPGTRLTVL.

This chain uses TRBV25-1 with TRBJ2-7, with 7 bases matching TRBD2. The CDR3 runs 15 residues. CDR1 is MGHDK and CDR2 is SYGVNS in the germline V gene. J gave up 0 bases and V 6 bases, and 8 bases lay outside the gene matches. The CDR3 spells CASSSTSDISYEQYF. Written as DNA, the CDR3 is TGTGCCAGCAGCTCAACTAGCGACATCTCCTACGAGCAGTACTTC.

V is TRBV9 and J is TRBJ2-2, with a possible D match to TRBD1 (6 bases). The CDR3 consists of 18 residues. Trimming took off 0 bases at V and 6 bases at J, with 21 bases between the two ends. Per germline, CDR1 SGDLS and CDR2 YYNGEE. In nucleotides, the CDR3 is TGTGCCAGCAGCGTAGTATCAGGGGTGGGGCCGGATTCCGGGGAGCTGTTTTTT. It encodes CASSVVSGVGPDSGELFF.

The chain links TRBV5-1 to TRBJ2-3; no clear D. Germline CDR1 SGHRS, CDR2 YFSETQ. CDR3 size: 13 residues. V was clipped by 5 bases and J by 4 bases, with 11 bases between them. For the CDR3, the DNA is TGCGCCAGCAGGATGGGCATGCCAGATACGCAGTATTTT. Translated, it gives CASRMGMPDTQYF.

This clone was observed a single time. The V gene is TRBV11-3, the J gene TRBJ2-5; 11 nucleotides align to TRBD2. CDR1 and CDR2 (germline): SGHNT, YENEEA. CDR3 length: 16 residues. Trimming took 5 bases from V and 1 from J; bases not matched to a gene: 6. The CDR3 DNA reads TGTGCCAGCAGCACGCGGACTAGCGGGCTCCAAGAGACCCAGTACTTC. Its protein product is CASSTRTSGLQETQYF.

This sequence joins TRBV19 and TRBJ2-7; TRBD1 matches at 8 bases. This CDR3 is built from 14 residues. Germline loops: CDR1 LNHDA, CDR2 SQIVND (reference sequence). The ends lost 6 bases at V and 0 bases at J; junction bases unmatched: 4. Here the CDR3 reads CASSWTGPSYEQYF. The DNA for the CDR3 is TGTGCCAGTAGCTGGACAGGGCCCTCCTACGAGCAGTACTTC. Looking up the rest from reference TRBV19 and TRBJ2-7 gives the full variable domain: DGGITQSPKYLFRKEGQNVTLSCEQNLNHDAMYWYRQDPGQGLRLIYYSQIVNDFQKGDIAEGYSVSREKKESFPLTVTSAQKNPTAFYLCASSWTGPSYEQYFGPGTRLTVT.

CDR3 in DNA: TGTGCCAGCAGAGCGGCAGATCGACGGGAGCAGTACTTC. Residues: CASRAADRREQYF. This chain uses TRBV27 with TRBJ2-7; D might be TRBD2 (5 bases). The CDR3 sequence is 13 residues long. Trimming stripped 6 bases from V and 7 bases from J, with 16 bases between. The germline gives CDR1 MNHEY, CDR2 SMNVEV (reference sequence).

The rearrangement uses TRBV28 and TRBJ1-5, with 7 bases lining up with TRBD1. Germline V CDR1 and CDR2: MDHEN, SYDVKM. The CDR3 is 16 amino acids. V gave up 4 bases and J gave up 4 bases; unmatched junction bases: 10. CDR3 sequence reads: CASSSKIGQVNQPQHF. CDR3 sequence (DNA): TGTGCCAGCAGTTCGAAGATTGGACAGGTAAATCAGCCCCAGCATTTT.

The chain uses TRBV6-2 or TRBV6-3 and TRBJ2-3; 9 bases line up with TRBD2. This CDR3 comprises 15 residues. Unmatched junction bases numbered 3, after V lost 2 bases and J lost 3 bases. Germline loops: CDR1 MNHEY, CDR2 SVGEGT. CDR3 amino acids: CASSYDGLATDTQYF. The CDR3 DNA reads TGTGCCAGCAGTTACGATGGACTAGCGACAGATACGCAGTATTTT.

The chain uses TRBV13 and TRBJ2-1, with TRBD2 matching 11 bases. V lost 3 bases, J lost 3 bases, and 1 base stayed unmatched. The CDR3 has 15 residues. Germline V lookup: CDR1 PRHDT, CDR2 FYEKMQ (reference sequence). The CDR3 loop is CASSFGTSGYNEQFF. The CDR3 DNA is TGTGCCAGCAGCTTTGGGACTAGCGGCTACAATGAGCAGTTCTTC.

The gene calls are TRBV12-3 or TRBV12-4 and TRBJ1-1; D might be TRBD1 (5 bases). V dropped 6 bases and J dropped 8 bases, with 7 bases sitting between them. This CDR3 comprises 10 residues. CDR3 nucleotide sequence: TGTGCCAGCAGCCGGACAGAAGCTTTCTTT. Translating it yields CASSRTEAFF.

The chain combines TRBV2 with TRBJ1-1; D may be TRBD1 (5 bases). V was pared by 4 bases and J by 5 bases, with 14 bases between. CDR3 length equals 14 residues. Germline V gene sequence: CDR1 SNHLY, CDR2 FYNNEI. CDR3 sequence reads: CASSGTTAATEAFF. CDR3 DNA: TGTGCCAGCAGTGGGACAACGGCGGCGACTGAAGCTTTCTTT. Filled out from reference TRBV2 and TRBJ1-1, the complete variable domain reads EPEVTQTPSHQVTQMGQEVILRCVPISNHLYFYWYRQILGQKVEFLVSFYNNEISEKSEIFDDQFSVERPDGSNFTLKIRSTKLEDSAMYFCASSGTTAATEAFFGQGTRLTVV.

This chain joins TRBV7-8 and TRBJ2-5; 7 nucleotides align to TRBD2. Per the germline V gene, CDR1 is SGHVS and CDR2 is FQNEAQ. The trim removed 3 bases at V and 2 bases at J, leaving 3 bases unmatched. There are 14 residues in the CDR3. The CDR3 DNA reads as TGTGCCAGCAGCTTGGGGACTAATCAAGAGACCCAGTACTTC. It specifies CASSLGTNQETQYF.

The chain uses TRBV24-1 and TRBJ2-5, with 10 positions matching TRBD2. The CDR3 loop spans 19 amino acids. From germline, CDR1 is KGHDR and CDR2 SFDVKD. V shed 0 bases and J 5 bases; nucleotides not matched to a gene: 14. The CDR3 DNA sequence: TGTGCCACCAGTGATTTGCCGGATACAGCGGGAGGGCCCGGGGAGACCCAGTACTTC. The encoded protein is CATSDLPDTAGGPGETQYF.

The chain couples TRBV28 to TRBJ1-3, with D maybe TRBD1 (5 bases). V shed 2 bases and J shed 0 bases, with 11 bases lying between them. Per the germline V gene, CDR1 is MDHEN and CDR2 is SYDVKM. The CDR3 sequence is 16 residues long. As DNA, the CDR3 is TGTGCCAGCAGTTTAAATCAGGGAAGCTCTGGAAACACCATATATTTT. Amino acid sequence: CASSLNQGSSGNTIYF.

Of note for this clone: Other nucleotide sequences from this sample produce the same CDR3. The chain joins TRBV2 to TRBJ1-1; no firm D call. V gave up 2 bases and J gave up 1 base, with 8 bases separating them. Germline-derived CDR1 and CDR2 are SNHLY and FYNNEI. The CDR3 contains 14 residues. For the CDR3, the DNA is TGTGCCAGCAGTGAAAACAGTAGGAACACTGAAGCTTTCTTT. As protein: CASSENSRNTEAFF.

The V call is TRBV21-1, the J call TRBJ1-5; no DNA check was done on the table's D call, TRBD1. TRBV21-1 is a known pseudogene. The CDR3 covers 16 residues. Written as DNA, the CDR3 is TGTGCCAGCAGCAAAGCGCTGGAAGGGGATAATCAGCCCCAGCATTTT. Protein product: CASSKALEGDNQPQHF.

This clone was observed a few times. The V call is TRBV15, the J call TRBJ2-5; 10 nucleotides match TRBD2. The CDR3 covers 17 residues. Per the germline V gene, CDR1 is LNHNV and CDR2 is YYDKDF (reference sequence). Trimming cost V 0 bases and J 2 bases; bases outside gene matches: 6. Here the CDR3 reads CATSRDPTSGAQETQYF. In DNA, the CDR3 is TGTGCCACCAGCAGAGATCCTACTAGCGGGGCTCAAGAGACCCAGTACTTC.

The rearrangement links TRBV5-4 to TRBJ2-3; 14 nucleotides line up with TRBD2. V was clipped by 4 bases and J by 6 bases; unmatched bases: 7. This CDR3 region has 16 residues. Germline CDR1 and CDR2: SGHNT and YYREEE (reference sequence). The CDR3 nucleotides read TGTGCCAGCAGCCCCCCGACTAGCGGGAGGGCTGATACGCAGTATTTT. This translates into CASSPPTSGRADTQYF.